This T cell receptor beta chain is drawn from a study of human T cells and chemical hapten exposure. Findings and caveats of the study: Expanded TCRs made up significantly more big CDR3 similarity clusters than controls did.

This clonotype has a handful of counts. Its antigen is as yet unknown. Time point: patch test 2, 6 weeks after DPC sensitization. Treatment in this sample: therapeutic diphenylcyclopropenone sensitization with weekly scalp DPC. The V gene's germline CDR1 is SNHLY and CDR2 FYNNEI. The CDR3 spans 12 residues. Deletions cut 9 bases from V and 5 bases from J, with 13 bases between. TCRdb re-analysed the RACE reads in MiXCR, keeping a single row per CDR3 protein. The sample records some 82,000 distinct CDR3 sequences, 6.5% to 8.5% being singletons. The source was whole blood, collected in connection with sensitization to the hapten diphenylcyclopropenone (DPC). The clonotype comes from a woman in her 30s with alopecia areata. Some clones in this sample may be carry-over from other donors' samples. The J gene is TRBJ1-2, the V gene TRBV2, with D hard to call. The chain's CDR3 is CASSLADYGYTF. In DNA, the CDR3 is TGTGCCAGTTCCTTGGCGGATTATGGCTACACCTTC.